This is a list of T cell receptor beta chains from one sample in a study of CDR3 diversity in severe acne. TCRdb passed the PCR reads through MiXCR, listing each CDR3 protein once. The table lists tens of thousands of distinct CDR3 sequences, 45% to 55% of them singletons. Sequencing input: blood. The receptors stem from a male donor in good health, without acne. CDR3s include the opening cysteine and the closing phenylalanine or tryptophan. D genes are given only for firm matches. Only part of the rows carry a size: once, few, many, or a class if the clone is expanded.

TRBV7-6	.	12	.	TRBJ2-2	CASSSVGGELFF	TGTGCCAGCAGCTCCGTAGGAGGGGAGCTGTTTTTT
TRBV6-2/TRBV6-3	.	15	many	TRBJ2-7	CASSSIPTSSYEQYF	TGTGCCAGCAGTTCCATCCCGACATCCTCCTACGAGCAGTACTTC
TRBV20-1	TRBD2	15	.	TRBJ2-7	CSAHRPSGSSYEQYF	TGCAGTGCTCACCGGCCTAGCGGGAGCTCCTATGAGCAGTACTTC
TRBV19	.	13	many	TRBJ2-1	CASIPGEANEQFF	TGTGCCAGTATCCCCGGGGAGGCGAATGAGCAGTTCTTC
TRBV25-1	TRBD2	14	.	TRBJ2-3	CATSTSGRADTQYF	TGTGCCACCTCGACTAGCGGGAGAGCAGATACGCAGTATTTT
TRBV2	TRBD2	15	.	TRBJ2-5	CASREKWEGQETQYF	TGTGCCAGCAGGGAAAAGTGGGAGGGTCAAGAGACCCAGTACTTC
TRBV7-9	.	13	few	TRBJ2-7	CASSLAGRYEQYF	TGTGCCAGCAGCTTAGCGGGAAGGTACGAGCAGTACTTC
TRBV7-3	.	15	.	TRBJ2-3	CASSPSAASTDTQYF	TGTGCCAGCAGCCCATCGGCGGCTAGCACAGATACGCAGTATTTT
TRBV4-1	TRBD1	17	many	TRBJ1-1	CASSQDAGGNGNTEAFF	TGCGCCAGCAGCCAAGATGCAGGGGGCAACGGGAACACTGAAGCTTTCTTT
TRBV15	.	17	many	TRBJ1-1	CATSSPYLVGENTEAFF	TGTGCCACCAGCAGTCCCTACTTAGTCGGGGAAAACACTGAAGCTTTCTTT
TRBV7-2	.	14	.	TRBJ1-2	CASSSAGSSYGYTF	TGTGCCAGCAGCTCGGCGGGGTCGAGCTATGGCTACACCTTC
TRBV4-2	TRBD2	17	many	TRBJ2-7	CASSQDTSGSPSYEQYF	TGTGCCAGCAGCCAAGATACTAGCGGGAGCCCTTCCTACGAGCAGTACTTC
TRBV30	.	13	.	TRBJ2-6	CAWSVSGANVLTF	TGTGCCTGGAGTGTATCTGGGGCCAACGTCCTGACTTTC
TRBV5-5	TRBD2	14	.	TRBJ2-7	CASSQLAGGSEQYF	TGCGCCAGCAGCCAACTAGCGGGAGGGTCCGAGCAGTACTTC
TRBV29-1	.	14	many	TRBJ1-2	CSVEERGTYYGYTF	TGCAGCGTTGAAGAACGAGGGACATACTATGGCTACACCTTC
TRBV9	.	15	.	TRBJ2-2	CASSLGLFSAGELFF	TGTGCCAGCAGTTTAGGGCTATTCTCTGCCGGGGAGCTGTTTTTT
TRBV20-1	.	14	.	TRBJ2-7	CSARDQKTPYEQYF	TGCAGTGCTAGAGATCAAAAGACTCCCTACGAGCAGTACTTC
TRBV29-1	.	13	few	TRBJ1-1	CSVAGTLNTEAFF	TGCAGCGTCGCCGGGACATTGAACACTGAAGCTTTCTTT
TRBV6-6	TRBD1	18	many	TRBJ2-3	CASRASGTGVFLTDTQYF	TGTGCCAGCAGAGCCTCCGGGACAGGGGTTTTTTTGACAGATACGCAGTATTTT
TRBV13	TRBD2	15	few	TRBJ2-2	CASSPLAGNTGELFF	TGTGCCAGCAGCCCCCTAGCGGGGAACACCGGGGAGCTGTTTTTT
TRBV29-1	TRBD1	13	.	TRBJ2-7	CSVGGDRPYEQYF	TGCAGCGTTGGGGGGGACAGGCCCTACGAGCAGTACTTC
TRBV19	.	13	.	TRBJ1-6	CASREGNNSPLHF	TGTGCCAGTAGGGAGGGAAACAATTCACCCCTCCACTTT
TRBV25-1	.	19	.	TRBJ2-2	CASSEYIRLGSGDTGELFF	TGTGCCAGCAGTGAATATATTCGTCTGGGAAGTGGGGACACCGGGGAGCTGTTTTTT
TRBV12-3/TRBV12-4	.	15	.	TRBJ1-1	CASSLDLKGITEAFF	TGTGCCAGCAGTTTAGATCTTAAGGGGATCACTGAAGCTTTCTTT
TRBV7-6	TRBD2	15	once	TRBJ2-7	CASSTSGLCSYEQYF	TGTGCCAGCAGCACTTCGGGACTATGCTCCTACGAGCAGTACTTC
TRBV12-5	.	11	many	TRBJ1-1	CASAVIAEAFF	TGTGCTAGTGCGGTGATCGCTGAAGCTTTCTTT
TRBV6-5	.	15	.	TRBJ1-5	CASSYSGTSNQPQHF	TGTGCCAGCAGTTACTCGGGCACCTCCAATCAGCCCCAGCATTTT
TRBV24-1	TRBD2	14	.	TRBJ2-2	CATSGGGRTGELFF	TGTGCCACCAGTGGGGGAGGGCGCACCGGGGAGCTGTTTTTT
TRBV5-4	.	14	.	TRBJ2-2	CASSHDINQGGLFF	TGTGCCAGCAGCCATGATATAAACCAGGGTGGGCTGTTTTTT
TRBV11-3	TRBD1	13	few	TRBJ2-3	CASSPQGADTQYF	TGTGCCAGCAGCCCCCAGGGGGCAGATACGCAGTATTTT
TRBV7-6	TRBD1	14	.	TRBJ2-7	CASIHGRGPYEQYF	TGTGCCAGCATCCACGGAAGGGGGCCCTACGAGCAGTACTTC
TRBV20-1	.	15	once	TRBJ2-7	CSAGPRGSAFYEQYF	TGCAGTGCCGGACCGAGGGGGTCAGCCTTCTACGAGCAGTACTTC
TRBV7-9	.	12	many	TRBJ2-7	CASSPGPDEQYF	TGTGCCAGCAGCCCCGGCCCCGACGAGCAGTACTTC
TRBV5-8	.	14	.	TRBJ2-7	CASSLVIRTYEQYF	TGTGCCAGCAGCTTGGTTATCAGAACCTACGAGCAGTACTTC
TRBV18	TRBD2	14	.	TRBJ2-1	CASRQTSGSDEQFF	TGTGCCAGCCGACAAACTAGCGGGAGTGATGAGCAGTTCTTC
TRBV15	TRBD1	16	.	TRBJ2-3	CATSSPQGAGRDTQYF	TGTGCCACCAGCAGTCCACAGGGGGCGGGGCGGGATACGCAGTATTTT